The 31 T cell receptor beta chains below were found in one sample sequenced in a study of cytomegalovirus exposure and HLA in healthy donors. PCR used 60 Vbeta primers and 13 Jbeta primers. TCRdb keeps only in-frame clones here, not all; method: immunoSEQ multiplex PCR. The repertoire includes about 210,000 clones, approximately 77% of them detected once, and 3.4% sits in the top ten. The sequencing input was PBMCs. These receptors all stem from a man aged 35 to 55 in good health and CMV-seropositive.

The rearrangement joins TRBV4-1 to TRBJ2-1, with 10 bases matching TRBD2. Germline V gene lookup returns CDR1 MGHRA and CDR2 YSYEKL. The CDR3 runs to 16 residues. J lost 12 bases, V lost 0 bases, and 11 bases had no gene match. CDR3 in amino acids: CASSQDQSGGAHRQFF. Here the CDR3 DNA reads TGCGCCAGCAGCCAAGATCAGAGCGGGGGGGCCCATCGGCAGTTCTTC.

The gene calls are TRBV15 and TRBJ1-4, with 10 bases fitting TRBD1. CDR3 length: 14 amino acids. The V segment lost 4 bases and the J segment 5 bases; nucleotides outside the gene matches: 1. CDR1 and CDR2 (germline): LNHNV, YYDKDF (reference sequence). DNA of the CDR3: TGTGCCACCAGCAAGGGACAGGGGAATGAAAAACTGTTTTTT. This codes for CATSKGQGNEKLFF.

This chain joins TRBV30 and TRBJ1-4, with a weak D call TRBD1 (5 bases). Germline CDR1 GTSNPN, CDR2 SVGIG (reference sequence). V was cut by 1 base and J by 10 bases, with 7 bases left in between. The length of the CDR3 is 11 residues. CDR3 protein: CAWSGGGKLFF. CDR3 DNA sequence: TGTGCCTGGAGTGGGGGCGGAAAACTGTTTTTT.

The chain joins TRBV7-2 to TRBJ1-4; 7 bases match TRBD1. There are 14 residues in the CDR3. V shed 6 bases and J 5 bases; nucleotides not matched to a gene: 6. CDR1 and CDR2 (germline): SGHTA, FQGNSA. CDR3 sequence (DNA): TGTGCCAGCAGGCCAACAGGGGTGAATGAAAAACTGTTTTTT. Its translation: CASRPTGVNEKLFF.

This clone was detected once. The J gene is TRBJ2-5, the V gene TRBV5-1; D may be TRBD1 (6 bases). This CDR3 contains 14 residues. Trimming left V 3 bases short and J 0 bases short, with 9 bases between. The germline V gene has CDR1 SGHRS and CDR2 YFSETQ. CDR3 region: CASSSGTNQETQYF. CDR3 DNA: TGCGCCAGCAGCTCAGGGACAAACCAAGAGACCCAGTACTTC.

This chain connects TRBV19 to TRBJ1-6; 8 positions agree with TRBD1. Germline V gene sequence: CDR1 LNHDA, CDR2 SQIVND (reference sequence). This CDR3 has 13 amino acids. V lost 10 bases and J lost 8; bases outside the gene matches: 7. This CDR3 is CATSGQGDSPLHF. The CDR3 DNA follows: TGTGCCACCTCAGGACAGGGAGATTCACCCCTCCACTTT.

As DNA, the CDR3 is TGTGCCAGCAGCTCCTCAGGACTAGCGGCGAACACCGGGGAGCTGTTTTTT. Protein: CASSSSGLAANTGELFF. The chain joins TRBV12-1 to TRBJ2-2; TRBD2, the D gene given by the table, was not confirmed from the DNA. TRBV12-1 is assigned pseudogene status. This CDR3 contains 17 residues.

The chain uses TRBV7-2 and TRBJ2-1, with 10 bases matching TRBD2. The CDR3 is 12 amino acids. V trimming: 5 bases; J trimming: 16 bases; junction bases outside the gene matches: 8. Germline-derived CDR1 and CDR2 are SGHTA and FQGNSA. The CDR3 DNA reads as TGTGCCAGCAGCCCTAGCGGGAGCCTCCACTTCTTC. This translates into CASSPSGSLHFF.

The chain couples TRBV4-1 to TRBJ1-5; 8 positions agree with TRBD1. The CDR3 runs to 15 residues. Germline trimming cut 4 bases from V and 3 bases from J; bases unmatched to any gene: 5. The V gene's germline CDR1 is MGHRA and CDR2 YSYEKL. CDR3 in DNA: TGCGCCAGCAGCCCCCGGACAGGGAACAATCAGCCCCAGCATTTT. Protein product: CASSPRTGNNQPQHF.

V and J are TRBV5-1 and TRBJ2-3; 14 positions match TRBD2. The CDR3 extends over 15 amino acids. In germline, CDR1 is SGHRS, CDR2 YFSETQ. Trimming removed 4 bases from V and 6 bases from J; junction bases left unmatched: 4. The CDR3 reads CASSGTSGSRDTQYF. For the CDR3, the DNA is TGCGCCAGCAGCGGGACTAGCGGGAGTAGGGATACGCAGTATTTT.

This sequence joins TRBV21-1 and TRBJ1-6; TRBD1, as called in the table, went unchecked against the DNA. TRBV21-1 is labeled a pseudogene. The CDR3 length is 14 residues. The CDR3 here is CASKPTGEYSPLHF. The CDR3 DNA reads TGTGCCAGCAAACCAACAGGGGAGTATTCACCCCTCCACTTT.

This clone was seen once. The CDR3 region is CASNRGPNQPQHF. The DNA of the CDR3 is TGTGCCAGTAACAGGGGCCCAAATCAGCCCCAGCATTTT. The chain employs TRBV19 and TRBJ1-5; 7 bases fit TRBD1. Germline CDR1 and CDR2: LNHDA and SQIVND (reference sequence). The ends lost 7 bases at V and 4 bases at J; junction bases unmatched: 4. This CDR3 spans 13 amino acids.

On this clone itself: An end of the junction differs from the germline gene, which may be a read error. The V and J genes are TRBV7-9 and TRBJ2-7; the match to TRBD1 covers 10 bases. This CDR3 is 16 amino acids long. Germline CDR1 is SEHNR and CDR2 is FQNEAQ (reference sequence). The CDR3 DNA reads as TGTTCCAGCACCCCCTCCGACGGGACAGGGGTCTACGAGCAGTACTTC. Residues: CSSTPSDGTGVYEQYF. The complete variable domain, with remaining parts taken from reference TRBV7-9 and TRBJ2-7, reads DTGVSQNPRHKITKRGQNVTFRCDPISEHNRLYWYRQTLGQGPEFLTYFQNEAQLEKSRLLSDRFSAERPKGSFSTLEIQRTEQGDSAMYLCSSTPSDGTGVYEQYFGPGTRLTVT.

V gene TRBV29-1 combines with J gene TRBJ2-1; 14 bases map to TRBD2. V lost 4 bases and J lost 1; bases outside the gene matches: 6. The CDR3 totals 17 residues. Germline V CDR1 and CDR2: SQVTM, ANQGSEA. The CDR3 loop is CSVGGLAGGSSYNEQFF. The CDR3, as DNA: TGCAGCGTTGGAGGACTAGCGGGAGGTTCGTCCTACAATGAGCAGTTCTTC.

The table lists this clone with a count of one. V and J are TRBV7-2 and TRBJ2-1; 11 bases are shared with TRBD2. The V segment lost 1 base and the J segment 7 bases; nucleotides outside the gene matches: 6. CDR1 is SGHTA, CDR2 FQGNSA, per germline. The CDR3 length is 16 residues. CDR3 DNA: TGTGCCAGCAGCTTAGGGTGGGGACTAGCGGAAAATGAGCAGTTCTTC. It encodes CASSLGWGLAENEQFF.

The CDR3 reads CASSPTGGLAGADEQFF. The CDR3 DNA sequence: TGCGCCAGCAGCCCTACCGGAGGACTAGCGGGAGCTGATGAGCAGTTCTTC. The chain employs TRBV5-1 and TRBJ2-1; TRBD2 matches at 13 bases. The ends lost 4 bases at V and 8 bases at J; junction bases unmatched: 12. The CDR3 contains 17 residues. CDR1 and CDR2 from the germline V gene are SGHRS and YFSETQ.

V is TRBV5-4 and J is TRBJ2-7, with 8 bases identical to TRBD1. The CDR3 length is 14 residues. Germline V lookup: CDR1 SGHNT, CDR2 YYREEE (reference sequence). J was trimmed by 7 bases and V by 0 bases; bases with no gene match: 6. The CDR3 loop reads CASSLGGQGGEQYF. CDR3 nucleotide sequence: TGTGCCAGCAGCTTGGGTGGACAGGGTGGGGAGCAGTACTTC.

The V call is TRBV2, the J call TRBJ2-7; maybe TRBD1 (5 bases). The CDR3 consists of 14 residues. The germline V gene has CDR1 SNHLY and CDR2 FYNNEI. With 4 bases removed from V and 3 bases from J, the gap between germline ends came to 13 bases. CDR3 DNA sequence: TGTGCCAGCAGTGGGGGCAGATGGGGCTACGAGCAGTACTTC. Translation gives CASSGGRWGYEQYF.

The DNA for the CDR3 is TGTGCCACCAAAGAACGGGGGGGGGAAAGCCACGAGCAGTACTTC. It translates to CATKERGGESHEQYF. V usage is TRBV15 and J usage is TRBJ2-7; TRBD2 matches 8 bases. Germline V CDR1 and CDR2: LNHNV, YYDKDF (reference sequence). The CDR3 runs 15 residues. With V trimmed by 7 bases and J by 5 bases, 13 bases remained unmatched. The full variable domain, completed using reference TRBV15 and TRBJ2-7, is DAMVIQNPRYQVTQFGKPVTLSCSQTLNHNVMYWYQQKSSQAPKLLFHYYDKDFNNEADTPDNFQSRRPNTSFCFLDIRSPGLGDTAMYLCATKERGGESHEQYFGPGTRLTVT.

This sequence joins TRBV30 and TRBJ1-1, with a tentative D call TRBD1 (5 bases). Looked up from germline, CDR1 is GTSNPN and CDR2 is SVGIG (reference sequence). Trimming cost V 3 bases and J 0 bases, with 11 bases left between them. The CDR3 covers 14 residues. The CDR3 region is CAWRRQFMNTEAFF. The DNA for the CDR3 is TGTGCCTGGAGGCGACAGTTCATGAACACTGAAGCTTTCTTT.

This clone is a singleton in its sample. This chain uses TRBV15 with TRBJ2-6, with 12 bases fitting TRBD1. The CDR3 spans 19 residues. The ends lost 0 bases at V and 3 bases at J; junction bases unmatched: 6. Germline CDR1 is LNHNV and CDR2 is YYDKDF (reference sequence). The CDR3 reads CATSRDGTGGLGGANVLTF. In DNA form, the CDR3 reads TGTGCCACCAGCAGAGATGGGACAGGGGGCTTGGGTGGGGCCAACGTCCTGACTTTC.

The chain combines TRBV7-9 with TRBJ2-1, with D perhaps matching TRBD2 (5 bases). With 0 bases removed from V and 5 bases from J, the gap between germline ends came to 5 bases. From germline, CDR1 is SEHNR and CDR2 FQNEAQ (reference sequence). The CDR3 sequence is 13 residues long. The CDR3 region has the DNA TGTGCCAGCAGCTTAGCAGCGGACAATGAGCAGTTCTTC. Its protein is CASSLAADNEQFF.

The genes are TRBV7-2 and TRBJ2-5, with 11 positions matching TRBD2. Germline-derived CDR1 and CDR2 are SGHTA and FQGNSA. The CDR3 is 14 residues long. Trimming took 9 bases from V and 3 from J; bases not matched to a gene: 6. The CDR3, as DNA: TGTGCCAGTTCGACTAGCGGGGTAAAAGAGACCCAGTACTTC. Its translation is CASSTSGVKETQYF.

The V and J genes are TRBV4-3 and TRBJ1-5; 8 bases match TRBD1. In germline, CDR1 is LGHNA, CDR2 YSLEER. The J segment lost 5 bases and the V segment lost 0 bases, leaving 3 bases of the junction unmatched. The CDR3 contains 15 residues. CDR3 residues: CASSQDPTGDQPQHF. CDR3 DNA sequence: TGCGCCAGCAGCCAAGATCCGACAGGGGATCAGCCCCAGCATTTT.

This chain links TRBV19 with TRBJ2-7; D might be TRBD1 (6 bases). This CDR3 is 15 amino acids long. Germline V gives CDR1 LNHDA, CDR2 SQIVND (reference sequence). V dropped 5 bases and J dropped 3 bases, with 17 bases sitting between them. The CDR3 sequence is CASSSRPTGNYEQYF. The CDR3 DNA sequence: TGTGCCAGTAGTTCCCGCCCCACAGGGAACTACGAGCAGTACTTC.

The chain couples TRBV19 to TRBJ1-4, with 8 nucleotides matching TRBD1. The CDR3 runs to 11 residues. V was clipped by 9 bases and J by 8 bases; unmatched bases: 2. Germline CDR1 LNHDA, CDR2 SQIVND (reference sequence). The CDR3 loop is CASRTGEKLFF. CDR3 bases: TGTGCCAGCCGGACAGGGGAAAAACTGTTTTTT.

The table lists this clone with a few counts. The chain has TRBV14 and TRBJ2-5; 15 bases map to TRBD2. Germline V gives CDR1 SGHDN, CDR2 FVKESK. The ends lost 3 bases at V and 3 bases at J; junction bases unmatched: 2. The CDR3 sequence is 16 residues long. The CDR3 spells CASSHGLAGGEETQYF. The CDR3 nucleotides read TGTGCCAGCAGCCATGGACTAGCGGGAGGGGAAGAGACCCAGTACTTC.

This clone was seen a single time. The V gene is TRBV19, the J gene TRBJ2-6; no reliable D call. V lost 3 bases and J 1 base, leaving 19 bases between the germline ends. CDR3 length: 19 residues. Germline-derived CDR1 and CDR2 are LNHDA and SQIVND (reference sequence). The CDR3: CASSITPTFRSSGANVLTF. For the CDR3, the DNA is TGTGCCAGTAGTATTACCCCTACTTTCCGTTCTTCTGGGGCCAACGTCCTGACTTTC.

The rearrangement uses TRBV7-3 and TRBJ2-5; 7 nucleotides align to TRBD2. The length of the CDR3 is 13 residues. Germline values: CDR1 SGHTA, CDR2 FQGTGA. J lost 5 bases, V lost 5 bases, and 5 bases had no gene match. The CDR3 DNA is TGTGCCAGCAGCCCGCACGGGAGGGAGACCCAGTACTTC. Its translation is CASSPHGRETQYF.

V is TRBV19 and J is TRBJ1-3; D remains unclear. The CDR3 totals 15 residues. Germline V gene sequence: CDR1 LNHDA, CDR2 SQIVND (reference sequence). Trimming removed 5 bases from V and 0 bases from J, with 11 bases in between. CDR3 region: CASSLRLVSGNTIYF. In DNA form, the CDR3 reads TGTGCCAGTAGTCTCCGACTGGTCTCTGGAAACACCATATATTTT.

The chain employs TRBV5-1 and TRBJ2-2, with 14 bases aligning to TRBD2. The CDR3 is 17 amino acids. The V segment lost 3 bases and the J segment 5 bases; nucleotides outside the gene matches: 6. Germline V gene lookup returns CDR1 SGHRS and CDR2 YFSETQ. The CDR3 coding sequence is TGCGCCAGCAGCTCCGGGACTAGCGGGAGAAGGACCGGGGAGCTGTTTTTT. Translation: CASSSGTSGRRTGELFF.